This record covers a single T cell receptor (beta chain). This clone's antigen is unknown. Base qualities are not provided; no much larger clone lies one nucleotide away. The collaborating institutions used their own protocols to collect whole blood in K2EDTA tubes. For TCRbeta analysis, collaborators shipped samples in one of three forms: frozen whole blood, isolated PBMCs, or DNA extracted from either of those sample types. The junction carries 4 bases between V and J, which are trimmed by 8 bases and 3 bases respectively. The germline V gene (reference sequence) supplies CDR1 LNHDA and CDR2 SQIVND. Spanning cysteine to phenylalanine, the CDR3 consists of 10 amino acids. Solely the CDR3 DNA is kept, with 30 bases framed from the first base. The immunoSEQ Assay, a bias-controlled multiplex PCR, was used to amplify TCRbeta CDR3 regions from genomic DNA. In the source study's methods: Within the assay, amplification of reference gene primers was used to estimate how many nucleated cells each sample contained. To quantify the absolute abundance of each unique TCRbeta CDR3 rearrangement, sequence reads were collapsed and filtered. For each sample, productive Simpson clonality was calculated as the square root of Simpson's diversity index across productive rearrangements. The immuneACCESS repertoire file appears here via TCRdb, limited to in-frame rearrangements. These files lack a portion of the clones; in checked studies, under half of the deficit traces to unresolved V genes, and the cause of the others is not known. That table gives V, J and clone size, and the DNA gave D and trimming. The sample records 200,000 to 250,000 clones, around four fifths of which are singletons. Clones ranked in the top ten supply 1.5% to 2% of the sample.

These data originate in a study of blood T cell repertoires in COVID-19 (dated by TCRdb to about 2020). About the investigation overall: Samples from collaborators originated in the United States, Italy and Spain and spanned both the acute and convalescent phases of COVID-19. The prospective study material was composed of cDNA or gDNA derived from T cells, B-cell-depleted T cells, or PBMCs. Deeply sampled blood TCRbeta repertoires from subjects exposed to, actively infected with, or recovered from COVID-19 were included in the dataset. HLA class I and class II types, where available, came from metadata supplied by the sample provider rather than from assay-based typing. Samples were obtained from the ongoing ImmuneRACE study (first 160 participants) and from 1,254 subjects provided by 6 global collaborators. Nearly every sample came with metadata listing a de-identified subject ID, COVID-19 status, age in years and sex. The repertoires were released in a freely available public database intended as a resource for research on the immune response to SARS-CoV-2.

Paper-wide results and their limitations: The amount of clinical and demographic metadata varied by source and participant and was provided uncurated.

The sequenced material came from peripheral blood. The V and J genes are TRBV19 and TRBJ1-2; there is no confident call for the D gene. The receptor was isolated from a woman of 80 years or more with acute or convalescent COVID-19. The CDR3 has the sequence CASHYYGYTF. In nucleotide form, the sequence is TGTGCCAGTCACTACTATGGCTACACCTTC.